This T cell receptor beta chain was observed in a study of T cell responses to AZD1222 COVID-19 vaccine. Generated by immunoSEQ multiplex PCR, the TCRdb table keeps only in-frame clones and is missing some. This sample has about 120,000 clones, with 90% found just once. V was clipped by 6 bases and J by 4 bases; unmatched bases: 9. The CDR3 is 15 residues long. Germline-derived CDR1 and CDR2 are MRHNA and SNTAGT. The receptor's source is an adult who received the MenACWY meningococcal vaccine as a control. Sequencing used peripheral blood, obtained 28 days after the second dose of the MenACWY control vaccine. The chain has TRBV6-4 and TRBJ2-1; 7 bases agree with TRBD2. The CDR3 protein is CASSDGSAGYNEQFF. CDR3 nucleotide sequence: TGTGCCAGCAGCGACGGCTCAGCGGGATACAATGAGCAGTTCTTC.